Below are 27 T cell receptor beta chains sequenced from a single sample in a study of cytomegalovirus exposure and HLA in healthy donors. Primers for the PCR totalled 60 Vbeta and 13 Jbeta. Clones were read by immunoSEQ multiplex PCR, and TCRdb kept only the in-frame ones, dropping some. In all, the sample yields about 74,000 clones. Input material: PBMCs. All receptors derive from a female donor in good health and CMV-seropositive.

The J gene is TRBJ2-5, the V gene TRBV5-4; D might be TRBD2 (5 bases). The V gene lost 4 bases and the J gene lost 4 bases, with 14 bases spanning the gap. This CDR3 spans 14 amino acids. The germline gives CDR1 SGHNT, CDR2 YYREEE (reference sequence). The CDR3 sequence: CASSPTPSIETQYF. The DNA for the CDR3 is TGTGCCAGCAGCCCCACGCCTAGCATAGAGACCCAGTACTTC.

The V and J genes are TRBV6-5 and TRBJ1-1; D is unclear. The CDR3 extends over 14 amino acids. The germline V gene has CDR1 MNHEY and CDR2 SVGAGI. V was clipped by 6 bases and J by 1 base, with 12 bases between them. The chain's CDR3 is CASSFIGPNTEAFF. In nucleotides, the CDR3 is TGTGCCAGCAGCTTCATTGGCCCGAACACTGAAGCTTTCTTT.

DNA for the CDR3: TGTGCCAGCTCACCAAATCAGCGGGACGCACCCCTCCACTTT. It specifies CASSPNQRDAPLHF. The rearrangement uses TRBV18 and TRBJ1-6, with D tentatively TRBD1 (5 bases). The ends were cut back, 2 bases at V and 11 bases at J, with 13 bases in the middle. This CDR3 contains 14 residues. Germline V lookup: CDR1 KGHSH, CDR2 LQKENI.

V usage is TRBV6-6 and J usage is TRBJ2-2; TRBD2 matches 9 bases. In germline, CDR1 is MNHNY, CDR2 SVGAGI (reference sequence). J was trimmed by 1 base and V by 4 bases; bases with no gene match: 1. The CDR3 consists of 15 residues. The CDR3 protein is CASSSTSGNTGELFF. Here the CDR3 DNA reads TGTGCCAGCAGTTCGACTAGCGGGAACACCGGGGAGCTGTTTTTT.

The J gene is TRBJ2-7, the V gene TRBV4-1, with 7 bases identical to TRBD1. The germline gives CDR1 MGHRA, CDR2 YSYEKL. This CDR3 region has 17 residues. V was clipped by 1 base and J by 1 base; unmatched bases: 10. The CDR3 coding sequence is TGCGCCAGCAGCCAAGTAGTCGGGACAGCCGGTTCCTACGAGCAGTACTTC. The encoded protein is CASSQVVGTAGSYEQYF.

The chain combines TRBV5-3 with TRBJ2-5, with 9 bases matching TRBD2. TRBV5-3 is known as an ORF, though its function is uncertain. There are 19 residues in the CDR3. The J segment lost 0 bases and the V segment lost 0 bases, leaving 12 bases of the junction unmatched. The chain's CDR3 is CARSLGTDSGSLYQETQYF. The CDR3 DNA is TGTGCCAGAAGCTTGGGTACGGATAGCGGGAGCTTGTACCAAGAGACCCAGTACTTC.

Turning to this clone: The same CDR3 is also encoded by other DNA sequences in this sample. CDR3 DNA sequence: TGTGCCAGCAGCTTCCCCCGCTACGAGCAGTACTTC. It specifies CASSFPRYEQYF. The genes are TRBV7-2 and TRBJ2-7; D remains unclear. V gave up 3 bases and J gave up 3 bases, with 6 bases separating them. CDR1 and CDR2 from the germline V gene are SGHTA and FQGNSA. This CDR3 is 12 amino acids long.

The J gene is TRBJ2-4, the V gene TRBV30, with 7 nucleotides matching TRBD1. CDR3 length: 13 amino acids. J gave up 6 bases and V 7 bases, and 9 bases lay outside the gene matches. Looked up from germline, CDR1 is GTSNPN and CDR2 is SVGIG (reference sequence). The CDR3 sequence is CAFTTGQPNIQYF. CDR3 in DNA: TGTGCCTTCACGACGGGACAGCCAAACATTCAGTACTTC.

The chain joins TRBV6-1 to TRBJ2-3; D remains unclear. V was trimmed by 4 bases and J by 2 bases, leaving 7 bases between them. The CDR3 covers 13 residues. Germline CDR1 and CDR2: MNHNS and SASEGT. The CDR3: CASSGTYTDTQYF. CDR3 nucleotide sequence: TGTGCCAGCAGTGGCACATACACAGATACGCAGTATTTT.

The CDR3 nucleotides read TGTGCCACCAGCAGATCCTACAGGGGCGCGGAGGGTGAAAAACTGTTTTTT. This encodes CATSRSYRGAEGEKLFF. The chain uses TRBV15 and TRBJ1-4, with 7 bases aligning to TRBD1. Germline loops: CDR1 LNHNV, CDR2 YYDKDF (reference sequence). This CDR3 contains 17 residues. V trimming: 2 bases; J trimming: 7 bases; junction bases outside the gene matches: 13.

The DNA of the CDR3 is TGTGCCAGTAGTATTTCAGGGGGCAAGACCTACGAGCAGTACTTC. Translating it yields CASSISGGKTYEQYF. The chain employs TRBV19 and TRBJ2-7; TRBD1 agrees at 8 bases. The CDR3 totals 15 residues. Unmatched junction bases numbered 6, after V lost 3 bases and J lost 2 bases. Per germline, CDR1 LNHDA and CDR2 SQIVND (reference sequence).

The chain has TRBV6-6 and TRBJ1-5, with 8 bases fitting TRBD1. This CDR3 contains 13 residues. CDR1 and CDR2 from the germline V gene are MNHNY and SVGAGI (reference sequence). After removal of 7 bases from V and 6 bases from J, the junction contained 5 bases not matched to a gene. The CDR3 DNA follows: TGTGCCAGCACTCAAGGACAGGGTCAGCCCCAGCATTTT. Encoded protein: CASTQGQGQPQHF.

V gene TRBV9 combines with J gene TRBJ2-7; D may be TRBD2 (7 bases). The germline V gene encodes CDR1 SGDLS and CDR2 YYNGEE. This CDR3 has 14 amino acids. V lost 5 bases and J 6 bases, leaving 18 bases between the germline ends. CDR3 sequence: CASSGDGGPSEQYF. For the CDR3, the DNA is TGTGCCAGCAGTGGTGACGGGGGGCCCTCCGAGCAGTACTTC. Full variable domain (rest looked up from reference TRBV9 and TRBJ2-7): DSGVTQTPKHLITATGQRVTLRCSPRSGDLSVYWYQQSLDQGLQFLIQYYNGEERAKGNILERFSAQQFPDLHSELNLSSLELGDSALYFCASSGDGGPSEQYFGPGTRLTVT.

The rearrangement uses TRBV29-1 and TRBJ2-7, with a tentative D call TRBD1 (5 bases). The CDR3 spans 13 residues. The V end lost 7 bases, the J end lost 7 bases, and 20 bases lay between the germline ends. CDR1 SQVTM and CDR2 ANQGSEA come from the germline V gene. CDR3: CSGGGHDLGEQYF. The CDR3 DNA is TGCAGCGGGGGTGGACACGACCTCGGGGAGCAGTACTTC.

The rearrangement uses TRBV6-6 and TRBJ1-1; D unresolved. V lost 11 bases, J lost 0 bases, and 10 bases lay in between. This CDR3 has 12 amino acids. Germline loops: CDR1 MNHNY, CDR2 SVGAGI (reference sequence). The CDR3 bases are TGTGCCGGCTCTCGGGTGAACACTGAAGCTTTCTTT. Amino acids: CAGSRVNTEAFF.

The J gene is TRBJ1-1, the V gene TRBV13; 7 bases align to TRBD1. Trimming at V came to 5 bases and at J to 4 bases, leaving 10 bases not matched to a gene. The CDR3 is 15 amino acids. The germline CDR1 and CDR2 sequences are PRHDT and FYEKMQ (reference sequence). The CDR3 here is CASSLRQGSGTEAFF. CDR3 sequence (DNA): TGTGCCAGCAGCCTTCGACAGGGTTCGGGCACTGAAGCTTTCTTT.

The genes are TRBV28 and TRBJ1-4; 10 bases fit TRBD1. From germline, CDR1 is MDHEN and CDR2 SYDVKM. V was pared by 4 bases and J by 8 bases, with 16 bases of the junction left unmatched. This CDR3 is built from 18 residues. The CDR3 here is CASSSKDRGRPNGEKLFF. The CDR3 DNA is TGTGCCAGCAGTTCCAAAGACAGGGGGCGGCCTAATGGGGAAAAACTGTTTTTT. The whole variable domain, remainder taken from reference TRBV28 and TRBJ1-4, is DVKVTQSSRYLVKRTGEKVFLECVQDMDHENMFWYRQDPGLGLRLIYFSYDVKMKEKGDIPEGYSVSREKKERFSLILESASTNQTSMYLCASSSKDRGRPNGEKLFFGSGTQLSVL.

The V and J genes are TRBV14 and TRBJ1-1; the D gene is possibly TRBD1 (5 bases). Trimming removed 6 bases at V and 0 bases at J, with 8 bases between. The V gene's germline CDR1 is SGHDN and CDR2 FVKESK. The CDR3 is 13 residues long. CDR3 nucleotides: TGTGCCAGCAGGGAGGGACTGAACACTGAAGCTTTCTTT. Translating gives CASREGLNTEAFF.

The rearrangement joins TRBV7-9 to TRBJ2-7, with D tentatively TRBD2 (6 bases). V was trimmed by 7 bases and J by 2 bases, leaving 9 bases between them. Germline values: CDR1 SEHNR, CDR2 FQNEAQ (reference sequence). The CDR3 is made up of 12 amino acids. CDR3 in amino acids: CASIGGAYEQYF. CDR3 nucleotide sequence: TGTGCCAGCATCGGAGGGGCCTACGAGCAGTACTTC.

This rearrangement joins TRBV7-9 to TRBJ2-1; 14 bases agree with TRBD2. The germline CDR1 and CDR2 sequences are SEHNR and FQNEAQ (reference sequence). With V trimmed by 3 bases and J by 4 bases, 11 bases remained unmatched. CDR3 length equals 19 residues. Here the CDR3 DNA reads TGTGCCAGCAGCTTCCCTGGACTAGCGGGGGGCTCGGGGTACAATGAGCAGTTCTTC. This codes for CASSFPGLAGGSGYNEQFF. The full variable domain, completed using reference TRBV7-9 and TRBJ2-1, is DTGVSQNPRHKITKRGQNVTFRCDPISEHNRLYWYRQTLGQGPEFLTYFQNEAQLEKSRLLSDRFSAERPKGSFSTLEIQRTEQGDSAMYLCASSFPGLAGGSGYNEQFFGPGTRLTVL.

The chain carries TRBV4-1 and TRBJ2-4, with D hard to call. Germline lookup yields CDR1 MGHRA and CDR2 YSYEKL. The CDR3 length is 13 residues. V was shortened by 1 base and J by 7 bases, with 8 bases between the two germline ends. The CDR3 loop reads CASSQVASNIQYF. CDR3 in DNA: TGCGCCAGCAGCCAAGTGGCTTCTAACATTCAGTACTTC.

Notes on this clone: At the DNA level, this CDR3 is encoded by other sequences in the same sample as well. The chain couples TRBV18 to TRBJ1-5; D unclear. Germline V gives CDR1 KGHSH, CDR2 LQKENI. V dropped 3 bases and J dropped 2 bases, with 8 bases sitting between them. CDR3 size: 14 residues. The chain's CDR3 is CASSPDSGNQPQHF. The CDR3 nucleotides are TGTGCCAGCTCACCCGATAGCGGCAATCAGCCCCAGCATTTT.

V is TRBV4-3 and J is TRBJ2-5; TRBD2 aligns across 7 bases. The CDR3 spans 14 residues. CDR1 LGHNA and CDR2 YSLEER come from the germline V gene. V was pared by 0 bases and J by 5 bases, with 3 bases of the junction left unmatched. CDR3 sequence (DNA): TGCGCCAGCAGCCAAGATGGACTAGAGGAGACCCAGTACTTC. It specifies CASSQDGLEETQYF.

The chain employs TRBV19 and TRBJ1-4, with a possible D match to TRBD1 (6 bases). Trimming left V 3 bases short and J 4 bases short, with 15 bases between. Per the germline V gene, CDR1 is LNHDA and CDR2 is SQIVND (reference sequence). The CDR3 is made up of 16 amino acids. The CDR3 here is CASSMNRERINEKLFF. CDR3 DNA sequence: TGTGCCAGTAGTATGAACAGGGAACGGATTAATGAAAAACTGTTTTTT.

The chain is built from TRBV9 and TRBJ2-5; 8 nucleotides agree with TRBD2. J lost 2 bases, V lost 3 bases, and 6 bases had no gene match. The CDR3 totals 15 residues. Germline loops: CDR1 SGDLS, CDR2 YYNGEE. The CDR3 loop is CASSAWASGQETQYF. CDR3 nucleotides: TGTGCCAGCAGCGCGTGGGCTAGCGGGCAAGAGACCCAGTACTTC.

This chain connects TRBV18 to TRBJ1-4, with 7 positions matching TRBD1. V lost 4 bases and J lost 3; bases outside the gene matches: 5. Looked up from germline, CDR1 is KGHSH and CDR2 is LQKENI. The CDR3 is 15 amino acids. In DNA form, the CDR3 reads TGTGCCAGCTCACAGCATCAGGGGGCTAATGAAAAACTGTTTTTT. This gives the protein CASSQHQGANEKLFF.

This CDR3 is CSARGGRNIQYF. CDR3 DNA sequence: TGCAGCGCTAGGGGGGGCAGGAACATTCAGTACTTC. The chain joins TRBV29-1 to TRBJ2-4; D might be TRBD2 (7 bases). V lost 7 bases to trimming and J lost 7 bases, with 14 bases between them. The CDR3 has 12 amino acids. The V gene's germline CDR1 is SQVTM and CDR2 ANQGSEA.